A selection of T cell receptor beta chains follows, all from one sample in a study of blood T cell repertoires in COVID-19. This table comes from immunoSEQ multiplex PCR, and its TCRdb copy is limited to in-frame clones, with some not included. The repertoire holds about 380,000 clones, with roughly nine tenths as singletons. Sequencing was done on a sample of peripheral blood. The receptor source for this set is a man aged 40-49 years with acute or convalescent COVID-19. Both conserved end residues are part of each CDR3. D genes are given only for firm matches. Clone size is stated in some rows and not others, as once, few, many or a class when expanded.

CDR3aa	CDR3nt	d_gene	abundance	v_gene	j_gene
CASSRPGTGASTEAFF	TGTGCCAGCAGTCGTCCCGGGACAGGGGCGAGCACTGAAGCTTTCTTT	TRBD1	.	TRBV28	TRBJ1-1
CASSPSRDIPYEQYF	TGTGCCAGCAGTCCCTCCAGGGACATTCCCTACGAGCAGTACTTC	.	.	TRBV27	TRBJ2-7
CASSLDLGETQYF	TGTGCCAGCAGCTTAGATCTAGGAGAGACCCAGTACTTC	.	.	TRBV11-2	TRBJ2-5
CASSPSGLAQTYQETQYF	TGTGCCAGCAGCCCTAGTGGGCTAGCGCAGACATACCAAGAGACCCAGTACTTC	.	.	TRBV7-2	TRBJ2-5
CASSPGTRGTDTQYF	TGTGCCAGCAGCCCCGGGACTAGGGGCACAGATACGCAGTATTTT	TRBD2	once	TRBV7-3	TRBJ2-3
CATSSDTRKNIQYF	TGTGCCACCAGCTCGGACACTCGCAAAAACATTCAGTACTTC	.	.	TRBV15	TRBJ2-4
CASSYSTHLEAFF	TGTGCCAGCAGTTACTCGACACATCTTGAAGCTTTCTTT	.	.	TRBV6-5	TRBJ1-1
CASSILQGMTEAFF	TGTGCCAGCAGCATATTACAGGGGATGACTGAAGCTTTCTTT	TRBD1	.	TRBV28	TRBJ1-1
CASSHLFGVPMNTEAFF	TGTGCCAGTAGCCATCTATTCGGGGTCCCGATGAACACTGAAGCTTTCTTT	.	.	TRBV19	TRBJ1-1
CASSFQGSAFF	TGTGCCAGCAGCTTTCAGGGTTCAGCTTTCTTT	.	once	TRBV11-2	TRBJ1-1
CASSLTTGELFF	TGTGCCAGCAGCTTAACGACAGGGGAGCTGTTTTTT	.	.	TRBV28	TRBJ2-2
CASSQGDREGSPLHF	TGTGCCAGCAGCCAAGGAGACAGGGAAGGATCACCCCTCCACTTT	TRBD1	.	TRBV4-2	TRBJ1-6
CAWSGGRQSRNEQFF	TGTGCCTGGAGTGGGGGCAGACAATCAAGGAATGAGCAGTTCTTC	.	.	TRBV30	TRBJ2-1
CASSLVGGEQYF	TGCGCCAGCAGCTTGGTGGGGGGCGAGCAGTACTTC	.	.	TRBV5-1	TRBJ2-7
CASSVTMEGEKLFF	TGTGCCAGCAGCGTTACCATGGAGGGGGAAAAACTGTTTTTT	.	.	TRBV9	TRBJ1-4
CASSLVGQGLETQYF	TGTGCCAGCAGCTTAGTGGGACAGGGTCTTGAGACCCAGTACTTC	TRBD1	.	TRBV11-3	TRBJ2-5
CAGLESGPYGYTF	TGTGCCGGGCTGGAATCTGGGCCCTATGGCTACACCTTC	.	.	TRBV30	TRBJ1-2